The 30 T cell receptor beta chains presented below share a single source sample, sequenced in a study of CD8 T cells in ankylosing spondylitis. TCRdb fed the 5' RACE reads into MiXCR, producing one record per CDR3 protein. The data show around 130,000 distinct CDR3 sequences, with around 7% seen just once and less than 15% held by the top ten. Sequencing input: blood, either unsorted or a sorted T cell fraction (not recorded which). Receptor source: a male donor with ankylosing spondylitis or in good health (not recorded which).

This clonotype has a count of ten or more. CDR3: CSASRGTPNQPQHF. In DNA, the CDR3 is TGCAGTGCTAGCCGCGGGACACCTAATCAGCCCCAGCATTTT. The chain links TRBV20-1 to TRBJ1-5; TRBD1 is a possible D gene (6 bases). V gave up 3 bases and J gave up 4 bases, with 13 bases separating them. This CDR3 spans 14 amino acids. From germline, CDR1 is DFQATT and CDR2 SNEGSKA (reference sequence).

This clonotype was observed many times. This chain links TRBV7-2 with TRBJ2-1; the D gene is possibly TRBD1 (6 bases). The CDR3 is 13 residues long. The germline V gene has CDR1 SGHTA and CDR2 FQGNSA. The germline V and J ends were trimmed by 5 bases and 3 bases, with 8 bases remaining between them. The DNA for the CDR3 is TGTGCCAGCAGCCGGACAGTCTACAATGAGCAGTTCTTC. Amino acids: CASSRTVYNEQFF.

This clonotype occurred many times. The rearrangement uses TRBV12-3 or TRBV12-4 and TRBJ2-7, with D possibly TRBD2 on 7 matching bases. V dropped 5 bases and J dropped 0 bases, with 17 bases sitting between them. This CDR3 spans 16 amino acids. CDR3 sequence (DNA): TGTGCCAGCAGTCCCGGGGGGCTCGGCCTCTCCTACGAGCAGTACTTC. Protein: CASSPGGLGLSYEQYF.

The rearrangement uses TRBV3-1 and TRBJ2-1, with a tentative D call TRBD2 (5 bases). Germline CDR1 LGHDT, CDR2 YNNKEL (reference sequence). The CDR3 extends over 14 amino acids. V was shortened by 4 bases and J by 4 bases, with 11 bases between the two germline ends. Here the CDR3 DNA reads TGTGCCAGCAGCCCCCGGGGTAGTTACAATGAGCAGTTCTTC. Residues: CASSPRGSYNEQFF.

This clonotype came up many times. The chain employs TRBV9 and TRBJ2-6; 7 bases fit TRBD1. The CDR3 consists of 15 residues. Losses at the gene ends were 2 bases for V and 4 bases for J; bases not matched to a gene: 3. Per germline, CDR1 SGDLS and CDR2 YYNGEE. The CDR3 DNA sequence: TGTGCCAGCAGCGTCGACAGGGTCGGGGCCAACGTCCTGACTTTC. It encodes CASSVDRVGANVLTF.

At least ten counts were recorded for this clonotype. The chain couples TRBV29-1 to TRBJ1-2, with 10 nucleotides matching TRBD1. Germline lookup yields CDR1 SQVTM and CDR2 ANQGSEA. The CDR3 length is 13 residues. With 6 bases clipped from V and 7 bases from J, the junction kept 8 bases outside the gene matches. CDR3 region: CSVERGTGAGYTF. CDR3 nucleotide sequence: TGCAGCGTGGAACGCGGGACAGGGGCTGGCTACACCTTC.

This clonotype was observed at least ten times. The chain employs TRBV10-3 and TRBJ2-3, with TRBD2 matching 10 bases. Germline V gene sequence: CDR1 ENHRY, CDR2 SYGVKD. The J segment lost 5 bases and the V segment lost 0 bases, leaving 8 bases of the junction unmatched. The CDR3 runs to 17 residues. The CDR3 loop is CAISESTLAGDGDTQYF. CDR3 nucleotide sequence: TGTGCCATCAGTGAGTCGACCCTAGCGGGAGATGGAGATACGCAGTATTTT.

Many counts were recorded for this clonotype. The chain couples TRBV29-1 to TRBJ1-2; no reliable D call. The CDR3 extends over 14 amino acids. Looked up from germline, CDR1 is SQVTM and CDR2 is ANQGSEA. V dropped 2 bases and J dropped 0 bases, with 10 bases sitting between them. The DNA for the CDR3 is TGCAGCGTTGAAAGGCGTATAGCTAACTATGGCTACACCTTC. Translating gives CSVERRIANYGYTF.

The table lists this clonotype with many counts. This sequence joins TRBV7-3 and TRBJ2-6; TRBD2 agrees at 9 bases. After removal of 2 bases from V and 0 bases from J, the junction contained 5 bases not matched to a gene. The germline CDR1 and CDR2 sequences are SGHTA and FQGTGA. The CDR3 loop spans 18 amino acids. The CDR3 sequence: CASSLRLAAYSGANVLTF. The CDR3 DNA reads as TGTGCCAGCAGCTTACGACTAGCGGCCTACTCTGGGGCCAACGTCCTGACTTTC.

This clonotype was recorded at least ten times. CDR3 amino acids: CASSLGRGPGETQYF. CDR3 in DNA: TGCGCCAGCAGCTTGGGCAGGGGGCCTGGGGAGACCCAGTACTTC. The V call is TRBV5-1, the J call TRBJ2-5, with 8 positions matching TRBD1. This CDR3 has 15 amino acids. J lost 5 bases, V lost 0 bases, and 6 bases had no gene match. Per germline, CDR1 SGHRS and CDR2 YFSETQ.

In its sample, this clonotype was seen many times. The rearrangement links TRBV5-1 to TRBJ2-5, with a possible D match to TRBD1 (5 bases). The CDR3 is 14 residues long. V lost 0 bases to trimming and J lost 4 bases, with 10 bases between them. The germline V gene has CDR1 SGHRS and CDR2 YFSETQ. The CDR3 nucleotides are TGCGCCAGCAGCTTGGCGGCAGGGCGAGAGACCCAGTACTTC. Encoded protein: CASSLAAGRETQYF. Combining the CDR3 with reference TRBV5-1 and TRBJ2-5 gives the whole variable domain KAGVTQTPRYLIKTRGQQVTLSCSPISGHRSVSWYQQTPGQGLQFLFEYFSETQRNKGNFPGRFSGRQFSNSRSEMNVSTLELGDSALYLCASSLAAGRETQYFGPGTRLLVL.

In its sample, this clonotype was seen many times. The rearrangement uses TRBV10-2 and TRBJ1-3; 9 positions match TRBD1. Germline V gene data show CDR1 as WSHSY and CDR2 as SAAADI. V shed 6 bases and J 4 bases; nucleotides not matched to a gene: 7. The CDR3 is 15 amino acids. CDR3: CASSGAGQGGNTIYF. The CDR3 coding sequence is TGCGCCAGCAGCGGCGCGGGACAGGGAGGAAACACCATATATTTT.

This clonotype was counted at least ten times. The V gene is TRBV21-1, the J gene TRBJ2-2; TRBD1 was called by the table and not checked on the DNA. TRBV21-1 is a known pseudogene. This CDR3 spans 15 amino acids. The CDR3 DNA reads as TGTGCCAGCAGCAAAATCCTCGGGGCCTTAGGGGAGCTGTTTTTT. It yields the protein CASSKILGALGELFF.

The sample holds many counts of this clonotype. The rearrangement uses TRBV5-1 and TRBJ2-1; a weak D match, TRBD2 (6 bases). The V end was cut by 0 bases, the J end by 7 bases, with 11 bases between. The germline CDR1 and CDR2 sequences are SGHRS and YFSETQ. The CDR3 runs to 14 residues. The CDR3 is CASSLGRESNEQFF. The CDR3 bases are TGCGCCAGCAGCTTGGGACGGGAGTCAAATGAGCAGTTCTTC.

This clonotype was counted many times. The chain recombines TRBV29-1 with TRBJ2-1; D gene uncertain. CDR1 and CDR2 from the germline V gene are SQVTM and ANQGSEA. Trimming pared 4 bases from V and 0 bases from J, leaving 7 bases between. This CDR3 is 13 amino acids long. The CDR3 nucleotides are TGCAGCGTTGCTGCTAGCTCCTACAATGAGCAGTTCTTC. This encodes CSVAASSYNEQFF.

This clonotype was observed at least ten times. The chain carries TRBV24-1 and TRBJ2-3; a possible D gene is TRBD2 (6 bases). Germline V gives CDR1 KGHDR, CDR2 SFDVKD. V lost 3 bases and J lost 9, with 9 bases in between. The CDR3 has 12 residues. CDR3 sequence (DNA): TGTGCCACCAGTGATCAACGGGAGACGCAGTATTTT. Translated, it gives CATSDQRETQYF.

This clonotype was seen many times. The chain is built from TRBV20-1 and TRBJ2-1, with TRBD2 identical over 13 bases. The CDR3 covers 18 residues. CDR1 and CDR2 from the germline V gene are DFQATT and SNEGSKA (reference sequence). Trimming cost V 1 base and J 7 bases; bases outside gene matches: 13. The CDR3 region is CSARGARTSGSRGNEQFF. The CDR3 bases are TGCAGTGCTAGAGGAGCCAGGACTAGCGGGAGTAGAGGGAATGAGCAGTTCTTC.

Many counts were recorded for this clonotype. The J gene is TRBJ1-5, the V gene TRBV12-3 or TRBV12-4, with a tentative D call TRBD1 (6 bases). Deletions cut 5 bases from V and 0 bases from J, with 14 bases between. The length of the CDR3 is 16 residues. The CDR3 sequence: CASSHVRGYSNQPQHF. DNA of the CDR3: TGTGCCAGCAGTCATGTCAGGGGTTATAGCAATCAGCCCCAGCATTTT.

This clonotype was recorded many times. The chain combines TRBV5-1 with TRBJ2-7; 10 bases match TRBD1. V dropped 6 bases and J dropped 4; count of bases not matched to a gene: 13. Germline V gene sequence: CDR1 SGHRS, CDR2 YFSETQ. The CDR3 sequence is 16 residues long. The CDR3 protein is CASMPGQGFVWYEQYF. In DNA, the CDR3 is TGCGCCAGCATGCCGGGACAGGGGTTTGTCTGGTACGAGCAGTACTTC. Filled out from reference TRBV5-1 and TRBJ2-7, the complete variable domain reads KAGVTQTPRYLIKTRGQQVTLSCSPISGHRSVSWYQQTPGQGLQFLFEYFSETQRNKGNFPGRFSGRQFSNSRSEMNVSTLELGDSALYLCASMPGQGFVWYEQYFGPGTRLTVT.

At least ten counts were recorded for this clonotype. The chain is built from TRBV9 and TRBJ2-1; 7 bases agree with TRBD2. The CDR3 sequence is 16 residues long. Germline V gene lookup returns CDR1 SGDLS and CDR2 YYNGEE. The V and J ends lost 4 bases and 2 bases, in that order; junction bases with no gene match: 9. The CDR3 here is CASSPGWLAAYNEQFF. The CDR3 coding sequence is TGTGCCAGCAGCCCGGGGTGGCTAGCGGCCTACAATGAGCAGTTCTTC. Looking up the rest from reference TRBV9 and TRBJ2-1 gives the full variable domain: DSGVTQTPKHLITATGQRVTLRCSPRSGDLSVYWYQQSLDQGLQFLIQYYNGEERAKGNILERFSAQQFPDLHSELNLSSLELGDSALYFCASSPGWLAAYNEQFFGPGTRLTVL.

The sample holds many counts of this clonotype. V gene TRBV20-1 combines with J gene TRBJ2-7, with 9 bases identical to TRBD2. CDR3 length equals 13 residues. Losses at the gene ends were 8 bases for V and 2 bases for J; bases not matched to a gene: 7. CDR1 and CDR2 from the germline V gene are DFQATT and SNEGSKA (reference sequence). The CDR3 loop reads CSHRTSVTYEQYF. CDR3 coding DNA: TGCAGTCACCGGACTAGCGTGACCTACGAGCAGTACTTC.

This clonotype rates as large. The chain joins TRBV20-1 to TRBJ2-1; 14 bases are a match to TRBD2. V was clipped by 1 base and J by 0 bases; unmatched bases: 8. This CDR3 comprises 19 residues. Germline values: CDR1 DFQATT, CDR2 SNEGSKA (reference sequence). The CDR3 sequence: CSARAQGLAGGSSYNEQFF. The CDR3 nucleotides are TGCAGTGCTAGAGCTCAAGGACTAGCGGGAGGTAGCTCCTACAATGAGCAGTTCTTC.

This clonotype has at least ten counts. The chain combines TRBV25-1 with TRBJ2-7; no reliable D call. The germline CDR1 and CDR2 sequences are MGHDK and SYGVNS. This CDR3 has 12 residues. Trimming left V 3 bases short and J 4 bases short, with 7 bases between. The CDR3 nucleotides read TGTGCCAGCAGTGAGGTTGGGTACGAGCAGTACTTC. Protein: CASSEVGYEQYF.

The chain is built from TRBV7-8 and TRBJ1-6; a possible D gene is TRBD1 (5 bases). This CDR3 spans 17 amino acids. Trimming removed 5 bases from V and 4 bases from J, with 18 bases in between. From germline, CDR1 is SGHVS and CDR2 FQNEAQ. Here the CDR3 reads CASSASGTLGYNSPLHF. In DNA form, the CDR3 reads TGTGCCAGCAGCGCCTCCGGGACTCTGGGATATAATTCACCCCTCCACTTT.

The sample holds a few counts of this clonotype. This chain uses TRBV11-2 with TRBJ2-1, with 15 bases fitting TRBD2. With 1 base clipped from V and 6 bases from J, the junction kept 7 bases outside the gene matches. Germline CDR1 reads SGHAT; CDR2 reads FQNNGV. The CDR3 is made up of 18 amino acids. CDR3 nucleotides: TGTGCCAGCAGCTTAGTATTTGGACTAGCGGGAGGGGGCAATGAGCAGTTCTTC. Encoded protein: CASSLVFGLAGGGNEQFF.

This clonotype was seen ten or more times. The chain employs TRBV7-8 and TRBJ2-7; 9 nucleotides line up with TRBD1. The CDR3 extends over 14 amino acids. J was trimmed by 6 bases and V by 0 bases; bases with no gene match: 3. Germline CDR1 and CDR2: SGHVS and FQNEAQ. The CDR3 coding sequence is TGTGCCAGCAGCTTAGCGCCGGACAGGGGCGAGCAGTACTTC. This codes for CASSLAPDRGEQYF.

This clonotype was seen repeatedly, ten times or more. The V and J genes are TRBV7-2 and TRBJ2-7; 10 positions agree with TRBD2. Germline CDR1 and CDR2: SGHTA and FQGNSA. V dropped 3 bases and J dropped 0; count of bases not matched to a gene: 8. The CDR3 sequence is 17 residues long. The CDR3, as DNA: TGTGCCAGCAGCTTGGTTCTAGCGGGGGACTTCTCCTACGAGCAGTACTTC. The encoded protein is CASSLVLAGDFSYEQYF.

There are many counts of this clonotype. This chain links TRBV5-1 with TRBJ2-5, with 7 nucleotides matching TRBD1. This CDR3 spans 14 amino acids. V lost 4 bases and J lost 4; bases outside the gene matches: 7. Germline V CDR1 and CDR2: SGHRS, YFSETQ. CDR3 DNA sequence: TGCGCCAGCAGCCGGGACAGTTTTGGAGAGACCCAGTACTTC. Amino acid sequence: CASSRDSFGETQYF.

The genes are TRBV11-3 and TRBJ2-2; 9 positions agree with TRBD2. CDR1 is SGHNT, CDR2 YENEEA, per germline. This CDR3 is 17 amino acids long. The ends lost 1 base at V and 0 bases at J; junction bases unmatched: 3. Here the CDR3 DNA reads TGTGCCAGCAGCTTAGCTGGCGGGAGGGCGAACACCGGGGAGCTGTTTTTT. It specifies CASSLAGGRANTGELFF. Supplemented by reference TRBV11-3 and TRBJ2-2, the full variable domain reads EAGVVQSPRYKIIEKKQPVAFWCNPISGHNTLYWYLQNLGQGPELLIRYENEEAVDDSQLPKDRFSAERLKGVDSTLKIQPAELGDSAVYLCASSLAGGRANTGELFFGEGSRLTVL.

This clonotype was observed at least ten times. The chain combines TRBV3-1 with TRBJ2-7; D is undetermined. Germline assignment: CDR1 LGHDT and CDR2 YNNKEL (reference sequence). The V gene lost 1 base and the J gene lost 0 bases, with 7 bases spanning the gap. The CDR3 is 14 residues long. The CDR3 nucleotides are TGTGCCAGCAGCCAAGGGACGTACTCCTACGAGCAGTACTTC. This encodes CASSQGTYSYEQYF.